A selection of T cell receptor beta chains follows, all from one sample in a study of shared clonotypes between healthy human individuals. Assay: immunoSEQ multiplex PCR; the TCRdb copy retains only in-frame clones and omits some. The table includes approximately 2,200,000 clones, about 93% detected once. The material sequenced was naive CD8+ T cells from PBMCs. These receptors all come from a man younger than 35 in good health. Some clones in this sample may be carry-over from other donors' samples. CDR3s include the opening cysteine and the closing phenylalanine or tryptophan. The order of the fields is J gene, D gene, V gene, clone size, CDR3 protein, CDR3 DNA. A D gene is named only where the DNA matches it firmly. Size values are once, few and many counts, or a class for expanded clones, and some rows have none.

J gene: TRBJ2-7; D gene: TRBD2; V gene: TRBV9; clone size: -; CDR3 protein: CASSPQRRTRSWEQYF; CDR3 DNA: TGTGCCAGCAGCCCCCAGCGGCGGACTAGGAGCTGGGAGCAGTACTTC
J gene: TRBJ2-5; D gene: TRBD2; V gene: TRBV27; clone size: -; CDR3 protein: CASSPGLVRWGTQYF; CDR3 DNA: TGTGCCAGCAGCCCAGGACTAGTGAGATGGGGGACCCAGTACTTC
J gene: TRBJ2-7; D gene: -; V gene: TRBV27; clone size: -; CDR3 protein: CASSLYGTDTYEQYF; CDR3 DNA: TGTGCCAGCAGTTTATATGGGACCGACACCTACGAGCAGTACTTC
J gene: TRBJ1-5; D gene: -; V gene: TRBV28; clone size: -; CDR3 protein: CASSLHRKNQPQHF; CDR3 DNA: TGTGCCAGCAGTTTGCACAGAAAAAATCAGCCCCAGCATTTT
J gene: TRBJ2-1; D gene: -; V gene: TRBV19; clone size: once; CDR3 protein: CASSIKGLSSYNEQFF; CDR3 DNA: TGTGCCAGTAGTATTAAGGGACTCAGCTCCTACAATGAGCAGTTCTTC
J gene: TRBJ1-2; D gene: TRBD1; V gene: TRBV7-9; clone size: once; CDR3 protein: CASSEGTGPGYTF; CDR3 DNA: TGTGCCAGCAGCGAAGGGACAGGCCCTGGCTACACCTTC
J gene: TRBJ2-7; D gene: TRBD2; V gene: TRBV28; clone size: -; CDR3 protein: CASSFLAGPYEQYF; CDR3 DNA: TGTGCCAGCAGTTTTTTAGCGGGCCCTTACGAGCAGTACTTC
J gene: TRBJ1-4; D gene: TRBD1; V gene: TRBV27; clone size: few; CDR3 protein: CASSLSAGTGDEKLFF; CDR3 DNA: TGTGCCAGCAGTTTATCGGCCGGGACAGGGGATGAAAAACTGTTTTTT
J gene: TRBJ1-1; D gene: -; V gene: TRBV11-3; clone size: -; CDR3 protein: CASSLAVGTEAFF; CDR3 DNA: TGTGCCAGCAGCTTAGCCGTGGGTACTGAAGCTTTCTTT
J gene: TRBJ1-5; D gene: -; V gene: TRBV15; clone size: once; CDR3 protein: CATSSAGRVNQPQHF; CDR3 DNA: TGTGCCACCAGCAGTGCAGGGAGGGTTAATCAGCCCCAGCATTTT
J gene: TRBJ2-3; D gene: TRBD2; V gene: TRBV9; clone size: once; CDR3 protein: CASSPHLLAGLPDTQYF; CDR3 DNA: TGTGCCAGCAGCCCTCACCTACTAGCGGGGTTACCAGATACGCAGTATTTT
J gene: TRBJ2-3; D gene: TRBD2; V gene: TRBV28; clone size: -; CDR3 protein: CASRSTSGGPTDTQYF; CDR3 DNA: TGTGCCAGCAGGTCGACTAGCGGGGGGCCCACAGATACGCAGTATTTT
J gene: TRBJ2-7; D gene: -; V gene: TRBV5-8; clone size: -; CDR3 protein: CASNSVTDYYEQYF; CDR3 DNA: TGTGCCAGCAACTCCGTGACAGATTACTACGAGCAGTACTTC
J gene: TRBJ1-3; D gene: -; V gene: TRBV1; clone size: -; CDR3 protein: CTSSHTGHYSGNTIYF; CDR3 DNA: TGCACCAGCAGCCATACGGGACACTACTCTGGAAACACCATATATTTT
J gene: TRBJ1-2; D gene: -; V gene: TRBV9; clone size: -; CDR3 protein: CASSERGVFGYTF; CDR3 DNA: TGTGCCAGCAGCGAGCGGGGAGTCTTTGGCTACACCTTC
J gene: TRBJ1-4; D gene: -; V gene: TRBV7-9; clone size: -; CDR3 protein: CASSLGLRTPPFF; CDR3 DNA: TGTGCCAGCAGCTTAGGGTTGAGGACACCGCCGTTTTTT
J gene: TRBJ1-1; D gene: -; V gene: TRBV19; clone size: -; CDR3 protein: CASSGHTEAFF; CDR3 DNA: TGTGCCAGTTCTGGACATACTGAAGCTTTCTTT
J gene: TRBJ1-1; D gene: -; V gene: TRBV11-2; clone size: -; CDR3 protein: CATNTGTEAFF; CDR3 DNA: TGTGCCACCAACACAGGGACTGAAGCTTTCTTT
J gene: TRBJ1-3; D gene: TRBD1; V gene: TRBV9; clone size: once; CDR3 protein: CASSPSGGSGNTIYF; CDR3 DNA: TGTGCCAGCAGCCCATCAGGGGGCTCTGGAAACACCATATATTTT
J gene: TRBJ1-1; D gene: TRBD1; V gene: TRBV19; clone size: once; CDR3 protein: CASSFGTGNTEAFF; CDR3 DNA: TGTGCCAGTAGCTTCGGGACAGGGAACACTGAAGCTTTCTTT
J gene: TRBJ2-2; D gene: TRBD2; V gene: TRBV10-3; clone size: -; CDR3 protein: CAVGLAGDPNTGELFF; CDR3 DNA: TGTGCCGTGGGACTAGCGGGAGACCCGAACACCGGGGAGCTGTTTTTT
J gene: TRBJ1-1; D gene: -; V gene: TRBV10-1; clone size: few; CDR3 protein: CASSVVPSQREAFF; CDR3 DNA: TGCGCCAGCAGTGTAGTACCGAGCCAGCGGGAAGCTTTCTTT
J gene: TRBJ2-3; D gene: TRBD2; V gene: TRBV11-2; clone size: -; CDR3 protein: CASSLWTSGRVYTQYF; CDR3 DNA: TGTGCCAGCAGCCTATGGACTAGCGGGAGGGTGTATACGCAGTATTTT
J gene: TRBJ1-1; D gene: -; V gene: TRBV4-1; clone size: -; CDR3 protein: CASSQGPGHRYTEAFF; CDR3 DNA: TGCGCCAGCAGCCAAGGTCCGGGACACCGATACACTGAAGCTTTCTTT
J gene: TRBJ1-1; D gene: TRBD1; V gene: TRBV7-9; clone size: -; CDR3 protein: CASSNLVGQGYTEAFF; CDR3 DNA: TGTGCCAGCAGCAACCTAGTCGGACAGGGGTACACTGAAGCTTTCTTT
J gene: TRBJ1-5; D gene: -; V gene: TRBV27; clone size: -; CDR3 protein: CASSLHPPGGQPQHF; CDR3 DNA: TGTGCCAGCAGTTTACACCCTCCGGGGGGTCAGCCCCAGCATTTT
J gene: TRBJ2-7; D gene: TRBD1; V gene: TRBV10-2; clone size: -; CDR3 protein: CASNEGQGIYEQYF; CDR3 DNA: TGCGCCAGCAACGAAGGACAGGGAATCTACGAGCAGTACTTC
J gene: TRBJ1-2; D gene: TRBD1; V gene: TRBV9; clone size: -; CDR3 protein: CASSLRTDRGHNGYTF; CDR3 DNA: TGTGCCAGCAGCCTCCGAACCGACAGGGGGCATAATGGCTACACCTTC
J gene: TRBJ2-1; D gene: TRBD2; V gene: TRBV4-1; clone size: -; CDR3 protein: CASSHPRLAGNEQFF; CDR3 DNA: TGCGCCAGCAGCCACCCCCGACTAGCAGGAAATGAGCAGTTCTTC
J gene: TRBJ2-4; D gene: TRBD2; V gene: TRBV28; clone size: -; CDR3 protein: CASSLGPGLADLAKNIQYF; CDR3 DNA: TGTGCCAGCAGTTTGGGACCCGGACTAGCGGACCTAGCCAAAAACATTCAGTACTTC